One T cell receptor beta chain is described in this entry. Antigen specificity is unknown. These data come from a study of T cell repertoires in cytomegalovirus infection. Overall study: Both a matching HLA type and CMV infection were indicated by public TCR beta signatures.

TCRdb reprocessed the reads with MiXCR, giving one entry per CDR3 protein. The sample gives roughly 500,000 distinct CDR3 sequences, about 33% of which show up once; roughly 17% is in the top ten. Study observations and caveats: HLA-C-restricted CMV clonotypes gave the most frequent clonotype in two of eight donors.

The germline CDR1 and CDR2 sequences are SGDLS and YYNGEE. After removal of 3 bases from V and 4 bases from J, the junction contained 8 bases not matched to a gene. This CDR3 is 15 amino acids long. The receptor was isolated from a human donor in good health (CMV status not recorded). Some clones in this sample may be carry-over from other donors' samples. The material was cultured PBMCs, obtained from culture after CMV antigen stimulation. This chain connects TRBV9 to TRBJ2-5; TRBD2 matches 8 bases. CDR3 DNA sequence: TGTGCCAGCAGCGCCTTTAGCGGGACGGGAGAGACCCAGTACTTC. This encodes CASSAFSGTGETQYF.